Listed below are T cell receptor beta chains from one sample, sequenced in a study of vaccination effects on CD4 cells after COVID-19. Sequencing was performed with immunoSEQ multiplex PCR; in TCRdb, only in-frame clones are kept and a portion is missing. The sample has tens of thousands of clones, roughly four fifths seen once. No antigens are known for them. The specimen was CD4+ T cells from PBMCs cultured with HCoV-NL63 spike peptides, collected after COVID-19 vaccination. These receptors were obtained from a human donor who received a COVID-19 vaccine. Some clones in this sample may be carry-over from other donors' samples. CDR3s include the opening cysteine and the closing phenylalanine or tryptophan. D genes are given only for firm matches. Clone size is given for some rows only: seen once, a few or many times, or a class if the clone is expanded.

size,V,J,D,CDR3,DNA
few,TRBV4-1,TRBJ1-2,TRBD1,CASSQDPRQGGGYTF,TGCGCCAGCAGCCAAGATCCCCGACAGGGAGGAGGCTACACCTTC
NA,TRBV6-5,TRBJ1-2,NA,CASSYHGGDYGYTF,TGTGCCAGCAGTTATCACGGGGGCGACTATGGCTACACCTTC
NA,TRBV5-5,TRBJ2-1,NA,CASSLGANNYNEQFF,TGTGCCAGCAGCTTGGGGGCCAACAATTACAATGAGCAGTTCTTC
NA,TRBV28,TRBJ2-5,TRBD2,CASSSSDKAGGETQYF,TGTGCCAGCAGTTCTTCCGACAAAGCGGGGGGCGAGACCCAGTACTTC
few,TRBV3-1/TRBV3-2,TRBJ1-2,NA,CASSSLTTNYGYTF,TGTGCCAGCAGCTCCCTCACGACTAACTATGGCTACACCTTC
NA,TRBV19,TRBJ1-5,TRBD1,CASLPREGAMQPQHF,TGTGCCAGTCTCCCGCGAGAGGGGGCGATGCAGCCCCAGCATTTT
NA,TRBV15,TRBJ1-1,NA,CATKPGQALNTEAFF,TGTGCCACCAAACCGGGACAAGCGTTAAACACTGAAGCTTTCTTT
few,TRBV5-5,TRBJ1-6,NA,CASSLESLSPPLHF,TGTGCCAGCAGCTTGGAAAGTCTTAGTCCACCCCTCCACTTT
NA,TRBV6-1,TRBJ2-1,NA,CASSGTFGVKSDEQFF,TGTGCCAGCAGTGGAACATTCGGGGTCAAAAGCGATGAGCAGTTCTTC
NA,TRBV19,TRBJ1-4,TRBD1,CASSALRDRMEKLFF,TGTGCCAGTAGTGCCCTCCGGGACAGGATGGAAAAACTGTTTTTT
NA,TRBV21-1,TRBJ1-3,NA,CASTKGGEAGNTIYF,TGTGCCAGCACTAAAGGGGGGGAAGCTGGAAACACCATATATTTT
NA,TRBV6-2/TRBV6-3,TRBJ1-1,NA,CASSFLAGGNTEAFF,TGTGCCAGCAGTTTCCTAGCGGGTGGGAACACTGAAGCTTTCTTT
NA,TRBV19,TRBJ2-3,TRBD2,CASRASGGLEDTQYF,TGTGCCAGTAGAGCTAGCGGGGGGCTAGAAGATACGCAGTATTTT
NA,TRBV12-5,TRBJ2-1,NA,CASGLYVQAGNEQFF,TGTGCTAGTGGTTTGTACGTCCAGGCCGGCAATGAGCAGTTCTTC
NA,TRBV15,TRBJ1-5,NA,CATSRDWQPQHF,TGTGCCACCAGCAGAGATTGGCAGCCCCAGCATTTT
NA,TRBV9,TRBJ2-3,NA,CASSVVGGPDTQYF,TGTGCCAGCAGCGTAGTGGGGGGGCCAGATACGCAGTATTTT
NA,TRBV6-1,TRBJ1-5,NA,CASSEAPEDQPQHF,TGTGCCAGCAGTGAAGCGCCCGAAGATCAGCCCCAGCATTTT
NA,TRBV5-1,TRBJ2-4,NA,CASSVGGEPRGIQYF,TGCGCCAGCAGCGTGGGCGGGGAACCTCGGGGCATTCAGTACTTC
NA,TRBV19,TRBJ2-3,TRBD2,CASSIGTSGGITDTQYF,TGTGCCAGTAGTATTGGGACTAGCGGGGGTATAACAGATACGCAGTATTTT
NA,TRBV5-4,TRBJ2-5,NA,CASSLTGDAKKYQETQYF,TGTGCCAGCAGCTTGACGGGGGACGCAAAAAAGTACCAAGAGACCCAGTACTTC
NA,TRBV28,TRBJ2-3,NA,CASSLGLAQPDTQYF,TGTGCCAGCAGTTTAGGGTTAGCTCAGCCAGATACGCAGTATTTT
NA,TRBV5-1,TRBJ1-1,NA,CASSLVPTTGAEAFF,TGCGCCAGCAGCTTGGTTCCTACAACAGGCGCTGAAGCTTTCTTT
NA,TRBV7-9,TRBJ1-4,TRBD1,CASSFGGGYEKLFF,TGTGCCAGCAGCTTTGGAGGGGGCTATGAAAAACTGTTTTTT
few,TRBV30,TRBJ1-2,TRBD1,CAWSTPAGGDYTF,TGTGCCTGGAGTACCCCCGCAGGGGGCGACTACACCTTC
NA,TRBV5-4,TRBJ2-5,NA,CASSAGQSQETQYF,TGTGCCAGCAGCGCGGGACAGAGCCAAGAGACCCAGTACTTC
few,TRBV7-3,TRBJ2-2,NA,CASSAGPGGVGELFF,TGTGCCAGCAGTGCCGGGCCAGGGGGGGTCGGGGAGCTGTTTTTT
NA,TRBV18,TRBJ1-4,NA,CASSTALNEKLFF,TGTGCCAGCTCGACGGCCCTTAATGAAAAACTGTTTTTT
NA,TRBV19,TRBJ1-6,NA,CASSLDRSYNSPLHF,TGTGCCAGTAGTTTAGACCGGAGTTATAATTCACCCCTCCACTTT
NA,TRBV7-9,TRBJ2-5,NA,CASSLVVSQETQYF,TGTGCCAGCAGCTTAGTGGTCAGCCAAGAGACCCAGTACTTC
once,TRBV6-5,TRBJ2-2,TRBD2,CASNSGGPTGELFF,TGTGCCAGCAATAGCGGGGGGCCAACCGGGGAGCTGTTTTTT
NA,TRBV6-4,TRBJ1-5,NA,CARTRRENQPQHF,TGTGCCAGAACTCGCAGGGAGAACCAGCCCCAGCATTTT
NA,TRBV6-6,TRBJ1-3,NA,CASSYPDGNTIYF,TGTGCCAGCAGTTACCCTGACGGAAACACCATATATTTT
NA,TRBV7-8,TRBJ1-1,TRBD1,CASSLGTANTEAFF,TGTGCCAGCAGCTTGGGGACAGCGAACACTGAAGCTTTCTTT
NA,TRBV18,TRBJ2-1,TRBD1,CASSRSGQQNNEQFF,TGTGCCAGCTCACGGTCGGGACAGCAAAACAATGAGCAGTTCTTC
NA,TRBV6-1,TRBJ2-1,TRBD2,CASSEYGGGARDEQFF,TGTGCCAGCAGTGAATATGGCGGGGGGGCCAGGGATGAGCAGTTCTTC
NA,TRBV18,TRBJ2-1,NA,CASSTGTNYNEQFF,TGTGCCAGCTCAACCGGGACAAATTACAATGAGCAGTTCTTC
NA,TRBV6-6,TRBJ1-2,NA,CASMLGQAYYGYTF,TGTGCCAGCATGTTAGGGCAGGCGTACTATGGCTACACCTTC
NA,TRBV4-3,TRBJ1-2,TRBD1,CASSPVQGGNYGYTF,TGCGCCAGCAGCCCCGTACAGGGGGGTAACTATGGCTACACCTTC
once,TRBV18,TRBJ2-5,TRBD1,CASQDRVSETQYF,TGTGCCAGCCAAGACAGGGTTTCGGAGACCCAGTACTTC
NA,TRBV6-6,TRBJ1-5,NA,CASRGGDSNQPQHF,TGTGCCAGCAGAGGGGGGGATAGCAATCAGCCCCAGCATTTT
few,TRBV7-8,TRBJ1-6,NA,CASSLGNNRFPNSPLHF,TGTGCCAGCAGCTTAGGTAACAACAGGTTCCCTAATTCACCCCTCCACTTT
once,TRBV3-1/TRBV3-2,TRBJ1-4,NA,CASSQGGLGEKLFF,TGTGCCAGCAGCCAAGGTGGATTGGGTGAAAAACTGTTTTTT
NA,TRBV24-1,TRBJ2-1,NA,CATSDTGGYEQFF,TGTGCCACCAGTGATACCGGGGGCTATGAGCAGTTCTTC
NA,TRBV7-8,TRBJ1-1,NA,CASSLFPNTEAFF,TGTGCCAGCAGCTTATTCCCGAACACTGAAGCTTTCTTT
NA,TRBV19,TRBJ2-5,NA,CASKLWGQETQYF,TGTGCCAGTAAATTGTGGGGCCAAGAGACCCAGTACTTC
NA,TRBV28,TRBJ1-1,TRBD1,CASTPDRGQIRTQGTEAFF,TGTGCCAGCACCCCGGACAGGGGACAGATTCGGACTCAGGGCACTGAAGCTTTCTTT
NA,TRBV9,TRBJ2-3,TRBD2,CASGGGVPDTQYF,TGTGCCAGCGGCGGGGGGGTCCCAGATACGCAGTATTTT
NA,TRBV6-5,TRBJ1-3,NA,CASSYRDRGNTIYF,TGTGCCAGCAGTTACCGCGACAGGGGAAACACCATATATTTT
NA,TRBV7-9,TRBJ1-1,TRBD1,CASTSGGTEAFF,TGTGCCAGCACCTCAGGGGGCACTGAAGCTTTCTTT
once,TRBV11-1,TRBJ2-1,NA,CASSLGDGGYNEQFF,TGTGCCAGCAGCTTAGGAGACGGGGGATACAATGAGCAGTTCTTC
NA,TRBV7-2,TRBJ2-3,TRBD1,CASSRKTGGTDTQYF,TGTGCCAGCAGTCGTAAGACAGGGGGCACAGATACGCAGTATTTT